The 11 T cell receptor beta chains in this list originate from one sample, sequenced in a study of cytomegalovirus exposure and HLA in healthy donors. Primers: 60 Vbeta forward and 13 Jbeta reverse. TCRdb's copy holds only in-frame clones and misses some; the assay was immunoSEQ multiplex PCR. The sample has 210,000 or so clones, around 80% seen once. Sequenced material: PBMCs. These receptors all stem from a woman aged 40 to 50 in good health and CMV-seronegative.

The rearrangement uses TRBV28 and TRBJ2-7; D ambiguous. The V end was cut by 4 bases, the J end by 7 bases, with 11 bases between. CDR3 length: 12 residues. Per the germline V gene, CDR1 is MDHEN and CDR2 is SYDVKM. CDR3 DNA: TGTGCCAGCAGTTACCCTAGGCGGGAGCAGTACTTC. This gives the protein CASSYPRREQYF.

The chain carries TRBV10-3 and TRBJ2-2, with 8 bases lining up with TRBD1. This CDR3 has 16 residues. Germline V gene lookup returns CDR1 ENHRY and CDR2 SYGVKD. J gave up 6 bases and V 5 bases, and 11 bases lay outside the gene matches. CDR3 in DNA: TGTGCCATCAGTACCAAAGGACAGGGTATCGCCGGGGAGCTGTTTTTT. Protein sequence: CAISTKGQGIAGELFF.

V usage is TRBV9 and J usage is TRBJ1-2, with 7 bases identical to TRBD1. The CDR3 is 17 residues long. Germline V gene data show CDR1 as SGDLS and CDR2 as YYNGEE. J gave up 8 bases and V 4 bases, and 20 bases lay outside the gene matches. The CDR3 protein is CASSLGPSGGVTGGYTF. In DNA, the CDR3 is TGTGCCAGCAGCCTCGGACCCTCCGGTGGAGTGACAGGGGGCTACACCTTC. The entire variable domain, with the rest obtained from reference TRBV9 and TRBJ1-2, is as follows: DSGVTQTPKHLITATGQRVTLRCSPRSGDLSVYWYQQSLDQGLQFLIQYYNGEERAKGNILERFSAQQFPDLHSELNLSSLELGDSALYFCASSLGPSGGVTGGYTFGSGTRLTVV.

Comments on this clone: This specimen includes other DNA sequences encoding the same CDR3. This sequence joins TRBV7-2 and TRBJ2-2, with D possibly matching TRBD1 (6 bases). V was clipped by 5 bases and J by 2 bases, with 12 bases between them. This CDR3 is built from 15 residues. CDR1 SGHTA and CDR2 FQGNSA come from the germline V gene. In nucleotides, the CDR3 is TGTGCCAGCAGCGCTCTCAGGGGCAACACCGGGGAGCTGTTTTTT. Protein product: CASSALRGNTGELFF.

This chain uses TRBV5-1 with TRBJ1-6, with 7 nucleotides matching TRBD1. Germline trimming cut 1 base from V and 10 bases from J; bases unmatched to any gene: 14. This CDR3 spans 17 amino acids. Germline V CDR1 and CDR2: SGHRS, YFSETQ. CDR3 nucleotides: TGCGCCAGCAGCTTGACGGGACAGCCAACCTTAGGGTCACCCCTCCACTTT. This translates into CASSLTGQPTLGSPLHF.

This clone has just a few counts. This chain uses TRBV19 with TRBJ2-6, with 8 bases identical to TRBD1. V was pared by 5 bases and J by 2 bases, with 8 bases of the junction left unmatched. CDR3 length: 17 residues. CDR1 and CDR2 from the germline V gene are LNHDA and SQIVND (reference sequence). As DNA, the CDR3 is TGTGCCAGTAGTGTCGGACAGGGTAATCCTGGGGCCAACGTCCTGACTTTC. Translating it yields CASSVGQGNPGANVLTF.

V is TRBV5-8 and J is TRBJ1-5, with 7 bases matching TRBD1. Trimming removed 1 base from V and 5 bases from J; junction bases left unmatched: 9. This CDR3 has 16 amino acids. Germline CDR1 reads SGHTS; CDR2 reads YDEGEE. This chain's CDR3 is CASSLRGRGIHQPQHF. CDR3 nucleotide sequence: TGTGCCAGCAGCTTGAGGGGCAGGGGGATCCATCAGCCCCAGCATTTT.

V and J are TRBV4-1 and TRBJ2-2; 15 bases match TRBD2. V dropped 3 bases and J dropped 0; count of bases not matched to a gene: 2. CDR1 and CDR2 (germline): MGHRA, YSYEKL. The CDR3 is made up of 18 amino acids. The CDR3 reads CASSHRTSGGANTGELFF. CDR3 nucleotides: TGCGCCAGCAGCCATCGGACTAGCGGGGGGGCGAACACCGGGGAGCTGTTTTTT.

CDR3 coding DNA: TGTGCCAGCAGCTCCCGTGCCGTGGGGGGGGAAGAGACCCAGTACTTC. It specifies CASSSRAVGGEETQYF. The chain is built from TRBV9 and TRBJ2-5; 7 nucleotides line up with TRBD2. Germline V CDR1 and CDR2: SGDLS, YYNGEE. J lost 3 bases, V lost 4 bases, and 12 bases had no gene match. The CDR3 consists of 16 residues. Together with reference TRBV9 and TRBJ2-5, the CDR3 gives the full variable domain: DSGVTQTPKHLITATGQRVTLRCSPRSGDLSVYWYQQSLDQGLQFLIQYYNGEERAKGNILERFSAQQFPDLHSELNLSSLELGDSALYFCASSSRAVGGEETQYFGPGTRLLVL.

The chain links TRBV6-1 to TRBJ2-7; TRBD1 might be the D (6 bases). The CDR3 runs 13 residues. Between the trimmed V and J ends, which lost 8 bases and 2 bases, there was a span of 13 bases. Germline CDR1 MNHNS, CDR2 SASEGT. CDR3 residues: CASAEDSPYEQYF. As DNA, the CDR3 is TGTGCCAGCGCGGAGGACAGCCCCTACGAGCAGTACTTC.

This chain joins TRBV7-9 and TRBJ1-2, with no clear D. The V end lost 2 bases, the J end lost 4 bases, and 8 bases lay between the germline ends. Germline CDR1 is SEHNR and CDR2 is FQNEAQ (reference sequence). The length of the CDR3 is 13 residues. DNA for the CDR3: TGTGCCAGCAGCTTAAGTAACTCCTATGGCTACACCTTC. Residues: CASSLSNSYGYTF.